The 3 T cell receptor beta chains given below trace back to one sample, sequenced in a study of T cells in Graves' hyperthyroidism and ophthalmopathy. RNA transcripts provided the source from which TCR beta CDR3 regions were amplified. During a first-round RT-PCR of the TCR CDR3, the HTBI primer set was used. One entry per CDR3 protein results from TCRdb running MiXCR on the multiplex PCR reads. The sample contains about 500,000 distinct CDR3 sequences, over 35% of which appear only once. Sequencing was carried out using peripheral blood or thyroid tissue (not recorded which). The receptors originated from an adult woman with Graves' disease, either hyperthyroidism or ophthalmopathy (not recorded which).

J is TRBJ1-1 and V is TRBV5-1; D is ambiguous. Germline V gives CDR1 SGHRS, CDR2 YFSETQ. V dropped 1 base and J dropped 4 bases, with 14 bases sitting between them. The CDR3 is 15 amino acids. The CDR3 coding sequence is TGCGCCAGCAGCTTGCCTTTCGAGGGAGTCACTGAAGCTTTCTTT. This codes for CASSLPFEGVTEAFF.

V usage is TRBV5-1 and J usage is TRBJ1-5; maybe TRBD1 (5 bases). From germline, CDR1 is SGHRS and CDR2 YFSETQ. Between the trimmed V and J ends, which lost 4 bases and 3 bases, there was a span of 8 bases. The CDR3 extends over 13 amino acids. CDR3 in amino acids: CASSRTPNQPQHF. In DNA, the CDR3 is TGCGCCAGCAGCCGGACACCCAATCAGCCCCAGCATTTT.

In the case of this clonotype: A much larger clone is a single base away; this may be a read error. The gene calls are TRBV7-9 and TRBJ1-3; 8 bases line up with TRBD1. J lost 0 bases, V lost 5 bases, and 3 bases had no gene match. The germline V gene encodes CDR1 SEHNR and CDR2 FQNEAQ (reference sequence). The CDR3 runs to 15 residues. The DNA of the CDR3 is TGTGCCAGCAGCGGACAGGGCCGCTCTGGAAACACCATATATTTT. It codes for CASSGQGRSGNTIYF.